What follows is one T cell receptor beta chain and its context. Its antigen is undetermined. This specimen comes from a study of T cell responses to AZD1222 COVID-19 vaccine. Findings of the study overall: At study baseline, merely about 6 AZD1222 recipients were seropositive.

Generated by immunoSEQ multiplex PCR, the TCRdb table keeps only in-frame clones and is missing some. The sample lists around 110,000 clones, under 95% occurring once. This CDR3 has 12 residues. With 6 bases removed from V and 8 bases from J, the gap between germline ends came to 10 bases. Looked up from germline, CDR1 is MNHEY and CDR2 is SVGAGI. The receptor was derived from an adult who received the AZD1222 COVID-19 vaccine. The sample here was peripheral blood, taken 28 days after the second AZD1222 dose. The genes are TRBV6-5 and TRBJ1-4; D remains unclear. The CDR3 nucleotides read TGTGCCAGCAGAGGGAATTCGGAAAAACTGTTTTTT. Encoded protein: CASRGNSEKLFF.